This T cell receptor beta chain was retrieved from a study of blood T cells in healthy people across ages (dated by TCRdb to the mid-2010s). Regarding the study in general: In model experiments, roughly one uniquely barcoded TCR beta cDNA molecule per two T cells was captured by template switching. To track age-related changes in TCR beta repertoire diversity, the study relied on deep sequencing normalized with unique cDNA molecular identifiers. Four age groups were formed from the donors: young (average 16 years), middle-aged (less than 40), aged (around 68) and long-lived (around 82). The study analyzed two additional independent replicas of 1 million unique cDNA reads from the same blood draw for two donors, one aged 18 to 30 and one aged 80 or older. Donors of different ages were randomly distributed across sequencing lanes to avoid experimental bias. General study outcomes and caveats: Estimates of total diversity from one million sequenced T cells were regarded as lower bounds and underestimates. Compared with the aged group, more naive CD4+ T cells, fewer expanded clones and increased TCR diversity were shown by the long-lived group, suggesting age selection. Donor CMV infection status was unknown, potentially confounding age-related changes in expanded clonotypes. Since profiling was done on bulk unsorted PBMCs, naive and antigen-experienced compartments could not be conclusively compared. The percentage of naive T cells measured by flow cytometry correlated strongly with observed TCR beta diversity. Observed TCR beta diversity per million T cells fell roughly linearly with age, and a significant reduction was already apparent by age roughly 40.

The library was prepared using 5' RACE. The sequencer was an Illumina HiSeq 2500. The second PCR ran for about 6 to 12 cycles and used a J-beta primer mix along with a sample-barcoded 5' primer. A unique molecular identifier was introduced onto each TCR beta cDNA molecule by a template-switch 5' adaptor carrying 12 random nucleotides. Each sample yielded at least 3 million CDR3-containing paired-end reads. All of the RNA was converted into first-strand cDNA using the Mint cDNA synthesis kit, with a TRBC-specific oligonucleotide serving as the primer. Following uracil-DNA glycosylase treatment, a first 18-cycle PCR with universal primers M1SS and BC2_uni_R was performed on all cDNA. In the paper's pipeline: Each sample was normalized by randomly selecting 1 million high-quality reads, each carrying a distinct molecular identifier. Reads with shared molecular identifiers were discarded instead of being binned into consensus sequences. MiTCR, with a Q25 quality threshold and the strictest error-elimination algorithm, was used for CDR3 identification, clonotype clustering and error correction. Lower-bound total TCR beta diversity was estimated with a nonparametric unseen species model using Euler transformation. TCRdb reprocessed the public reads (quality trimming at Q25 with fastp, clone calling with MiXCR) and kept in-frame beta chains. Each CDR3 protein gets just one entry, which takes the most common genes and DNA from the rows behind it. The authors' filters were not applied to this entry. For this sample the table gives over 1,200,000 distinct CDR3 sequences, of which almost 60% were detected only once. The leading ten clones occupy 5.5% to 8% of the sample.

Between the V and J ends, shortened by 1 base and 0 bases respectively, the junction contains 6 bases. There are 14 amino acids in the CDR3, from cysteine to phenylalanine inclusive. CDR3 DNA is the only sequence kept; it has 42 bases, read in frame from the first base. As encoded in the germline V gene (reference sequence), CDR1 is SEHNR while CDR2 is FQNEAQ. The 39 donors, aged about 6 to 100 years, were systemically healthy Caucasian individuals from Russia. Each donor gave 8.5 to 10 milliliters of peripheral blood, collected into EDTA-treated Vacutainer tubes. Ficoll-Paque density-gradient centrifugation was used to isolate PBMCs, with at least 7 million per sample. Total RNA was extracted from PBMCs with Trizol reagent, with at least 5 micrograms obtained per sample. For every donor, flow cytometry on a PBMC aliquot measured the percentage of naive CD45RAhigh/CD27high T cells. Comment on this clonotype: The antigen it recognizes is unknown. Base qualities are not provided; no much larger clone lies one nucleotide away.

The chain was built from TRBV7-9 and TRBJ1-2, with the D gene not confidently named. Sequenced: blood. The receptor was derived from a man aged 18-30 years in good health. Here the CDR3 is given as CASSLGTSNYGYTF. The nucleotide sequence reads as follows: TGTGCCAGCAGCTTAGGGACCTCTAACTATGGCTACACCTTC.